This passage covers 18 T cell receptor beta chains from one sample sequenced in a study of cytomegalovirus exposure and HLA in healthy donors. The method was immunoSEQ multiplex PCR; TCRdb's version includes in-frame clones alone and lacks a portion of them. The data hold under 200,000 clones, with roughly 90% observed a single time. What was sequenced was PBMCs. These TCRs come from a woman younger than 35 in good health and CMV-seropositive.

The DNA for the CDR3 is TGTGCCAGCAGCTTTGGGGACAGGGGTCGGTATGGCTACACCTTC. It codes for CASSFGDRGRYGYTF. The chain carries TRBV5-8 and TRBJ1-2, with 10 bases matching TRBD1. V shed 2 bases, J shed 5 bases, and the junction held 6 bases outside the gene matches. This CDR3 comprises 15 residues. Germline loops: CDR1 SGHTS, CDR2 YDEGEE.

The chain has TRBV13 and TRBJ2-3; TRBD2 aligns across 10 bases. The V and J ends lost 5 bases and 4 bases, in that order; junction bases with no gene match: 12. This CDR3 region has 17 residues. Germline V gives CDR1 PRHDT, CDR2 FYEKMQ (reference sequence). The CDR3 DNA is TGTGCCAGCAGCCACCCCAGCGGGAGGGCCGTGGCAGATACGCAGTATTTT. Translating gives CASSHPSGRAVADTQYF.

V gene TRBV7-9 combines with J gene TRBJ2-2; D is uncertain. Germline assignment: CDR1 SEHNR and CDR2 FQNEAQ (reference sequence). Trimming cost V 9 bases and J 0 bases, with 8 bases left between them. The CDR3 sequence is 13 residues long. CDR3 in amino acids: CASQAPNTGELFF. DNA for the CDR3: TGTGCCAGTCAGGCACCGAACACCGGGGAGCTGTTTTTT.

The V call is TRBV5-1, the J call TRBJ1-2, with D perhaps TRBD1 (5 bases). The CDR3 length is 12 residues. The germline V gene has CDR1 SGHRS and CDR2 YFSETQ. Trimming stripped 4 bases from V and 8 bases from J, with 12 bases between. The CDR3 nucleotides read TGCGCCAGCAGCCAAAGAAGGGGAGGCTACACCTTC. The encoded protein is CASSQRRGGYTF.

CDR3 loop: CASSTTSAGGYNEQFF. The CDR3 DNA is TGTGCCAGCAGTACCACTAGCGCGGGAGGCTACAATGAGCAGTTCTTC. The V gene is TRBV25-1, the J gene TRBJ2-1, with TRBD2 identical over 8 bases. The CDR3 has 16 residues. V was clipped by 5 bases and J by 3 bases; unmatched bases: 9. Germline assignment: CDR1 MGHDK and CDR2 SYGVNS.

Regarding this clone: A much larger clone differs from this one at a single base, so this may be a read error. The chain carries TRBV6-5 and TRBJ1-5, with 8 nucleotides matching TRBD1. CDR1 and CDR2 from the germline V gene are MNHEY and SVGAGI. This CDR3 is built from 14 residues. V was clipped by 4 bases and J by 4 bases; unmatched bases: 3. The chain's CDR3 is CASSSRTGNQPQHF. The CDR3 nucleotides read TGTGCCAGCAGTTCCCGGACAGGGAATCAGCCCCAGCATTTT.

Turning to this clone: In the same sample, other DNA sequences code for this CDR3. The J gene is TRBJ2-2, the V gene TRBV5-1; 9 bases are a match to TRBD1. After removal of 2 bases from V and 5 bases from J, the junction contained 4 bases not matched to a gene. This CDR3 spans 15 amino acids. CDR1 and CDR2 (germline): SGHRS, YFSETQ. The CDR3, as DNA: TGCGCCAGCAGCTTCCGGGACAGGGTTACCGGGGAGCTGTTTTTT. Translated: CASSFRDRVTGELFF. The full variable domain, rest sourced from reference TRBV5-1 and TRBJ2-2, is KAGVTQTPRYLIKTRGQQVTLSCSPISGHRSVSWYQQTPGQGLQFLFEYFSETQRNKGNFPGRFSGRQFSNSRSEMNVSTLELGDSALYLCASSFRDRVTGELFFGEGSRLTVL.

This chain joins TRBV6-5 and TRBJ1-2, with D possibly TRBD1 on 6 matching bases. Trimming removed 6 bases from V and 3 bases from J, with 14 bases in between. The CDR3 length is 14 residues. CDR1 and CDR2 (germline): MNHEY, SVGAGI. The CDR3 reads CASRTIQGHYGYTF. The DNA of the CDR3 is TGTGCCAGCAGAACCATACAGGGCCACTATGGCTACACCTTC.

The rearrangement uses TRBV7-2 and TRBJ1-3; no firm D call. There are 15 residues in the CDR3. Germline V gene lookup returns CDR1 SGHTA and CDR2 FQGNSA. V was shortened by 4 bases and J by 4 bases, with 14 bases between the two germline ends. CDR3 loop: CASSSSQAAGNTIYF. The CDR3 DNA reads TGTGCCAGCAGCTCAAGCCAGGCAGCAGGAAACACCATATATTTT.

This rearrangement joins TRBV5-3 to TRBJ1-4; D not certain. TRBV5-3 is designated an ORF whose function remains uncertain. This CDR3 comprises 14 residues. V shed 1 base and J shed 7 bases, with 11 bases lying between them. In nucleotides, the CDR3 is TGTGCCAGAAGCTTGACTGGACTAGGTGAAAAACTGTTTTTT. Protein: CARSLTGLGEKLFF.

The rearrangement links TRBV7-9 to TRBJ2-4; 7 nucleotides match TRBD1. The germline CDR1 and CDR2 sequences are SEHNR and FQNEAQ (reference sequence). V trimming: 4 bases; J trimming: 10 bases; junction bases outside the gene matches: 7. The CDR3 sequence is 13 residues long. The CDR3 coding sequence is TGTGCCAGCAGCTACACCGACAGGGCGATTCAGTACTTC. It codes for CASSYTDRAIQYF. The full variable domain, rest sourced from reference TRBV7-9 and TRBJ2-4, is DTGVSQNPRHKITKRGQNVTFRCDPISEHNRLYWYRQTLGQGPEFLTYFQNEAQLEKSRLLSDRFSAERPKGSFSTLEIQRTEQGDSAMYLCASSYTDRAIQYFGAGTRLSVL.

The rearrangement joins TRBV7-3 to TRBJ2-1; the match to TRBD2 covers 9 bases. With V trimmed by 1 base and J by 7 bases, 11 bases remained unmatched. The CDR3 is 17 amino acids. Germline V gene lookup returns CDR1 SGHTA and CDR2 FQGTGA. This chain's CDR3 is CASSLSPSGIIGNEQFF. The CDR3 DNA reads as TGTGCCAGCAGCTTAAGTCCTAGCGGGATAATAGGTAATGAGCAGTTCTTC.

This chain connects TRBV6-5 to TRBJ2-2; 8 bases agree with TRBD2. The CDR3 loop spans 16 amino acids. CDR1 and CDR2 from the germline V gene are MNHEY and SVGAGI. J was trimmed by 8 bases and V by 0 bases; bases with no gene match: 8. CDR3 sequence reads: CASSYSSAGGVGELFF. The DNA of the CDR3 is TGTGCCAGCAGTTACTCTTCGGCGGGAGGTGTGGGGGAGCTGTTTTTT.

V is TRBV18 and J is TRBJ1-1, with D maybe TRBD1 (6 bases). Per the germline V gene, CDR1 is KGHSH and CDR2 is LQKENI. V lost 2 bases, J lost 6 bases, and 10 bases lay in between. This CDR3 contains 13 residues. This chain's CDR3 is CASSPEGVAEAFF. In nucleotides, the CDR3 is TGTGCCAGCTCACCAGAGGGGGTGGCTGAAGCTTTCTTT.

In this sample, this clone is medium-sized. The chain carries TRBV13 and TRBJ2-7, with D possibly being TRBD1 (5 bases). CDR1 is PRHDT and CDR2 is FYEKMQ in the germline V gene (reference sequence). The CDR3 spans 15 residues. V dropped 5 bases and J dropped 0 bases, with 14 bases sitting between them. DNA for the CDR3: TGTGCCAGCAGCAACGAACTGGACAACTCCTACGAGCAGTACTTC. Residues: CASSNELDNSYEQYF.

This sequence joins TRBV28 and TRBJ1-1; the match to TRBD1 covers 8 bases. This CDR3 comprises 15 residues. The germline V gene has CDR1 MDHEN and CDR2 SYDVKM. V shed 5 bases and J 4 bases; nucleotides not matched to a gene: 9. As DNA, the CDR3 is TGTGCCAGCAGTCCACACAGGGACAGGCGCACTGAAGCTTTCTTT. Encoded protein: CASSPHRDRRTEAFF.

This sequence joins TRBV18 and TRBJ1-1; no clear D gene. Germline assignment: CDR1 KGHSH and CDR2 LQKENI. The CDR3 loop spans 13 amino acids. The V and J ends lost 1 base and 5 bases respectively, with 8 bases between them. CDR3: CASSPRGETEAFF. CDR3 DNA: TGTGCCAGCTCACCACGAGGAGAGACTGAAGCTTTCTTT.

The chain links TRBV18 to TRBJ2-1; D ambiguous. The CDR3 consists of 15 residues. V lost 0 bases and J lost 5, with 11 bases in between. Germline V gene sequence: CDR1 KGHSH, CDR2 LQKENI. The CDR3 DNA reads as TGTGCCAGCTCACCACCGGCTGCGGCTAACAATGAGCAGTTCTTC. Its protein is CASSPPAAANNEQFF.